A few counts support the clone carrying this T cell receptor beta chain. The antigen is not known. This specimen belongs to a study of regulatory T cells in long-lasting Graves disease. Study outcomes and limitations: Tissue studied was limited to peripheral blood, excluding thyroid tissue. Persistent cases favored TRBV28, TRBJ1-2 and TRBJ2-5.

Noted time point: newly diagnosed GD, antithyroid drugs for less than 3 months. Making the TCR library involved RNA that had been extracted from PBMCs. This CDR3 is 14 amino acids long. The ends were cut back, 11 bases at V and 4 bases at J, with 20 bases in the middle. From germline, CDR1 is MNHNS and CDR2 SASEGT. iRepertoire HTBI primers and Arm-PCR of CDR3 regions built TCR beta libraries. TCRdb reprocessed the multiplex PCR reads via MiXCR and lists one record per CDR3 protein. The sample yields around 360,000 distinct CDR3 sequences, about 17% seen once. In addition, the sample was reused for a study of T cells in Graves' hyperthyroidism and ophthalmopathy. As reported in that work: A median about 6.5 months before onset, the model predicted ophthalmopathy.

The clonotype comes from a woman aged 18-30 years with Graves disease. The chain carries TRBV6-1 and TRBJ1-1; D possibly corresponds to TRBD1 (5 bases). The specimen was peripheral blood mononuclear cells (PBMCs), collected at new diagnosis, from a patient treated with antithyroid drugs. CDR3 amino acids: CAGFIRGGGTEAFF. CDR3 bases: TGTGCCGGCTTTATCCGGGGTGGGGGCACTGAAGCTTTCTTT.